These T cell receptor beta chains were read from a single sample in a study of blood T cells in healthy people across ages. TCRdb ran MiXCR on the 5' RACE reads and lists one entry per CDR3 protein. Here the sample spans roughly 2 million distinct CDR3 sequences, about 49% being singletons. Sequencing was carried out using blood. These receptors were taken from a woman aged 40 to 49 in good health. CDR3s include the opening cysteine and the closing phenylalanine or tryptophan. Fields, in order: V gene, clone size, J gene, D gene, CDR3 protein, CDR3 DNA. D genes are given only for firm matches. The size entry is marked missing in some rows and otherwise reads once, few, many or a size class.

v_gene: TRBV14
abundance: NA
j_gene: TRBJ2-7
d_gene: TRBD1
CDR3aa: CASSQDGTGAGVYEQYF
CDR3nt: TGTGCCAGCAGCCAAGATGGGACAGGGGCGGGGGTCTACGAGCAGTACTTC

v_gene: TRBV20-1
abundance: NA
j_gene: TRBJ2-6
d_gene: TRBD1
CDR3aa: CSALRQGTGANVLTF
CDR3nt: TGCAGTGCCCTTAGACAGGGTACTGGGGCCAACGTCCTGACTTTC

v_gene: TRBV21-1
abundance: NA
j_gene: TRBJ2-7
d_gene: NA
CDR3aa: CASSKDSFSYEQYF
CDR3nt: TGTGCCAGCAGCAAAGACTCATTCTCCTACGAGCAGTACTTC

v_gene: TRBV28
abundance: few
j_gene: TRBJ2-7
d_gene: NA
CDR3aa: CASTSTGGDRAYEQYF
CDR3nt: TGTGCCAGCACCTCAACGGGGGGGGACAGGGCCTACGAGCAGTACTTC

v_gene: TRBV27
abundance: NA
j_gene: TRBJ2-5
d_gene: NA
CDR3aa: CASSWMRGETQYF
CDR3nt: TGTGCCAGCAGTTGGATGAGGGGAGAGACCCAGTACTTC

v_gene: TRBV2
abundance: NA
j_gene: TRBJ1-5
d_gene: NA
CDR3aa: CASSASGARNNQPQHF
CDR3nt: TGTGCCAGCAGTGCGTCAGGGGCGCGAAACAATCAGCCCCAGCATTTT

v_gene: TRBV6-6
abundance: NA
j_gene: TRBJ1-4
d_gene: TRBD1
CDR3aa: CASSPGTGGREKLFF
CDR3nt: TGTGCCAGCAGTCCGGGGACAGGGGGCCGTGAAAAACTGTTTTTT

v_gene: TRBV12-3/TRBV12-4
abundance: NA
j_gene: TRBJ2-5
d_gene: TRBD2
CDR3aa: CASSQGRSGGAEETQYF
CDR3nt: TGTGCCAGCAGTCAAGGGCGTAGCGGGGGGGCGGAAGAGACCCAGTACTTC

v_gene: TRBV6-2/TRBV6-3
abundance: NA
j_gene: TRBJ1-2
d_gene: TRBD1
CDR3aa: CASSSQGAPGYGYTF
CDR3nt: TGTGCCAGCAGTTCCCAGGGGGCGCCGGGCTATGGCTACACCTTC

v_gene: TRBV11-2
abundance: NA
j_gene: TRBJ2-1
d_gene: TRBD2
CDR3aa: CASSSGNLGLHNEQFF
CDR3nt: TGTGCCAGCAGCTCCGGTAATCTGGGACTACACAATGAGCAGTTCTTC

v_gene: TRBV6-6
abundance: NA
j_gene: TRBJ2-5
d_gene: TRBD1
CDR3aa: CASSYQRGQGRIETQYF
CDR3nt: TGTGCCAGCAGTTACCAACGGGGACAGGGAAGAATAGAGACCCAGTACTTC

v_gene: TRBV20-1
abundance: NA
j_gene: TRBJ2-1
d_gene: TRBD2
CDR3aa: CSASQVAGGPNEQFF
CDR3nt: TGCAGTGCTTCTCAAGTAGCGGGGGGTCCTAATGAGCAGTTCTTC

v_gene: TRBV5-1
abundance: once
j_gene: TRBJ1-1
d_gene: NA
CDR3aa: CASSNMGDPSPEAFF
CDR3nt: TGCGCTAGCAGCAACATGGGGGATCCTTCCCCTGAAGCTTTCTTT

v_gene: TRBV27
abundance: NA
j_gene: TRBJ2-7
d_gene: TRBD1
CDR3aa: CASSSGGQGKYEQYF
CDR3nt: TGTGCCAGCAGTTCCGGTGGACAGGGCAAATACGAGCAGTACTTC

v_gene: TRBV5-1
abundance: once
j_gene: TRBJ2-7
d_gene: NA
CDR3aa: CASSFTGLRRMYEQYF
CDR3nt: TGCGCCAGCAGCTTCACAGGGTTAAGGAGGATGTACGAGCAGTACTTC

v_gene: TRBV3-1
abundance: NA
j_gene: TRBJ1-5
d_gene: NA
CDR3aa: CASSRTADNQPQHF
CDR3nt: TGTGCCAGCAGCCGGACAGCTGACAATCAGCCCCAGCATTTT

v_gene: TRBV15
abundance: NA
j_gene: TRBJ2-3
d_gene: NA
CDR3aa: CATSPRTNTDTQYF
CDR3nt: TGTGCCACCAGCCCGCGGACTAACACAGATACGCAGTATTTT

v_gene: TRBV9
abundance: few
j_gene: TRBJ2-1
d_gene: TRBD2
CDR3aa: CASTPGLAGASYNEQFF
CDR3nt: TGTGCCAGCACCCCGGGACTAGCGGGGGCTTCCTACAATGAGCAGTTCTTC